This T cell receptor beta chain was obtained from a study of long-term antiretroviral therapy in people with HIV. General observations from the study: Narrower CDR3 length ranges marked HIV repertoires relative to controls.

This CDR3 region has 15 residues. The germline V and J ends were trimmed by 0 bases and 3 bases, with 11 bases remaining between them. The V gene's germline CDR1 is GTSNPN and CDR2 SVGIG (reference sequence). Run at survey level, the immunoSEQ assay was version v3.0. The repertoire was sequenced with immunoSEQ multiplex PCR; TCRdb's copy has only in-frame clones and lacks some. Altogether tens of thousands of clones are present, 65% to 90% being singletons, with the ten largest covering approximately 15%. Regarding this clone: Antigen specificity is unknown.

The J gene is TRBJ1-4, the V gene TRBV30; weak D call: TRBD1 (5 bases). The material sequenced was unsorted PBMCs, taken 1.2 years after starting antiretroviral therapy. The receptor was derived from a man aged 45-65 years with HIV. The CDR3 DNA is TGTGCCTGGAGTGTCATCGACAGTCCTAATGAAAAACTGTTTTTT. As protein: CAWSVIDSPNEKLFF. Complete variable domain (other parts from reference TRBV30 and TRBJ1-4): SQTIHQWPATLVQPVGSPLSLECTVEGTSNPNLYWYRQAAGRGLQLLFYSVGIGQISSEVPQNLSASRPQDRQFILSSKKLLLSDSGFYLCAWSVIDSPNEKLFFGSGTQLSVL.